These 4 T cell receptor beta chains were sequenced from one sample in a study of T cells after yellow fever vaccination. One entry per CDR3 protein results from TCRdb running MiXCR on the 5' RACE reads. The data show about 340,000 distinct CDR3 sequences, 4% seen once. The sequencing here drew on PBMCs, taken 5 days after the yellow fever booster vaccination. Every receptor here comes from a man aged 18 to 30 who received the YFV17D yellow fever vaccine.

This clonotype came up many times. The genes are TRBV5-6 and TRBJ1-6; a possible D gene is TRBD1 (5 bases). Germline assignment: CDR1 SGHDT and CDR2 YYEEEE. Trimming shortened V by 0 bases and J by 8 bases, and 12 bases separated the two germline ends. The CDR3 loop spans 15 amino acids. CDR3 nucleotide sequence: TGTGCCAGCAGCTTGGAGCGACAGAGCTATTCACCCCTCCACTTT. It yields the protein CASSLERQSYSPLHF. Filled out from reference TRBV5-6 and TRBJ1-6, the complete variable domain reads DAGVTQSPTHLIKTRGQQVTLRCSPKSGHDTVSWYQQALGQGPQFIFQYYEEEERQRGNFPDRFSGHQFPNYSSELNVNALLLGDSALYLCASSLERQSYSPLHFGNGTRLTVT.

This clonotype was picked up many times. CDR3 nucleotides: TGCAGTGCTTCTGTTTACTCTGGGGCCAACGTCCTGACTTTC. Amino acids: CSASVYSGANVLTF. This chain joins TRBV20-1 and TRBJ2-6, with no clear D. This CDR3 contains 14 residues. Germline V gene lookup returns CDR1 DFQATT and CDR2 SNEGSKA (reference sequence). V lost 5 bases, J lost 0 bases, and 8 bases lay in between.

V and J are TRBV7-9 and TRBJ2-5; D unresolved. The germline V gene encodes CDR1 SEHNR and CDR2 FQNEAQ (reference sequence). There are 13 residues in the CDR3. V was pared by 2 bases and J by 4 bases, with 8 bases between. CDR3 in amino acids: CASSLPGGETQYF. The CDR3, as DNA: TGTGCCAGCAGCTTACCGGGCGGAGAGACCCAGTACTTC.

This clonotype showed up just once. The J gene is TRBJ2-1, the V gene TRBV3-1; 8 bases are a match to TRBD2. In germline, CDR1 is LGHDT, CDR2 YNNKEL (reference sequence). V lost 0 bases and J lost 3; bases outside the gene matches: 4. This CDR3 has 16 residues. CDR3 sequence: CASSQDGSGGYNEQFF. The CDR3 nucleotides read TGTGCCAGCAGCCAAGACGGCAGCGGGGGCTACAATGAGCAGTTCTTC.